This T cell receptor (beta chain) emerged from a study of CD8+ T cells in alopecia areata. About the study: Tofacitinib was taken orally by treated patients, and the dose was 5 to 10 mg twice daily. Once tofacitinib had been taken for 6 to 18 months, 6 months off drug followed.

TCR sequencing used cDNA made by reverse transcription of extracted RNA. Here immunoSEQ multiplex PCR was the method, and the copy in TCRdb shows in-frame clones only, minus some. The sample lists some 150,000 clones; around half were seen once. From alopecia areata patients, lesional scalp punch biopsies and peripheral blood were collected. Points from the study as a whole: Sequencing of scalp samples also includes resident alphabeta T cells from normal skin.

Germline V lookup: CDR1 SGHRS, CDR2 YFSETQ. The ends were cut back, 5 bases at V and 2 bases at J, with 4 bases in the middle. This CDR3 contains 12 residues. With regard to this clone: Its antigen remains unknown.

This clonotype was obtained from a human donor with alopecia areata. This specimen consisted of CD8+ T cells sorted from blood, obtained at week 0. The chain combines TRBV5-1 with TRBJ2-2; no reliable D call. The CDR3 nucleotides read TGCGCCAGCAGTACAAACACCGGGGAGCTGTTTTTT. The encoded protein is CASSTNTGELFF. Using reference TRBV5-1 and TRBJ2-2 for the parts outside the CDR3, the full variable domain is KAGVTQTPRYLIKTRGQQVTLSCSPISGHRSVSWYQQTPGQGLQFLFEYFSETQRNKGNFPGRFSGRQFSNSRSEMNVSTLELGDSALYLCASSTNTGELFFGEGSRLTVL.